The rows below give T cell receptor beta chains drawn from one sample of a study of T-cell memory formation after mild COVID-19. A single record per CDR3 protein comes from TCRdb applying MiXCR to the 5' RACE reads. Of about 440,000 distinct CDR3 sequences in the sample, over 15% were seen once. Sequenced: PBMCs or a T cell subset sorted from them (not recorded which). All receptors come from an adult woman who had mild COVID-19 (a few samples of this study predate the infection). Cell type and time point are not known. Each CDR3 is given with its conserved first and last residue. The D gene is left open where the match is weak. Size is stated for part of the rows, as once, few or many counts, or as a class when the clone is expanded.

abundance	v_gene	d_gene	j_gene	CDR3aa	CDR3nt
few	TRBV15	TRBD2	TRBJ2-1	CATSRGVSGRITYNEQFF	TGTGCCACCAGCAGAGGAGTTAGCGGGAGGATTACCTACAATGAGCAGTTCTTC
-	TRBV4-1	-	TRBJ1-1	CASSQSAGYGNTEAFF	TGCGCCAGCAGCCAATCGGCAGGGTACGGGAACACTGAAGCTTTCTTT
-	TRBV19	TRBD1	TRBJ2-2	CASSMTGGTGELFF	TGTGCCAGTAGTATGACAGGGGGAACCGGGGAGCTGTTTTTT
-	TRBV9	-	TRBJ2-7	CASNRDGTYEQYF	TGTGCCTCCAACCGGGACGGAACCTACGAGCAGTACTTC
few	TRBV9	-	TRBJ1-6	CASSVAQYNSPLHF	TGTGCCAGCAGCGTAGCGCAGTATAATTCACCCCTCCACTTT
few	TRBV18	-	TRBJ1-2	CASSPSPSYGYTF	TGTGCCAGCTCACCTTCCCCCAGCTATGGCTACACCTTC
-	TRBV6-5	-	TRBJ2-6	CASSPTYRQYTFSGANVLTF	TGTGCCAGCAGTCCGACCTACCGACAGTACACTTTCTCTGGGGCCAACGTCCTGACTTTC
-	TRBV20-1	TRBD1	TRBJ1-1	CSARSQGAVPTEAFF	TGCAGTGCTAGGAGTCAGGGGGCTGTTCCCACTGAAGCTTTCTTT
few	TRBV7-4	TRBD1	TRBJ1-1	CASSLTSPGQGATEAFF	TGTGCCAGCAGCTTAACAAGCCCTGGACAGGGGGCAACTGAAGCTTTCTTT
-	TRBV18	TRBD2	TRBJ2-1	CASSPLGGDQFF	TGTGCCAGCTCACCACTCGGGGGGGATCAGTTCTTC
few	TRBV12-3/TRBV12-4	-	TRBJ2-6	CASSRGPDRAGANVLTF	TGTGCCAGCAGTCGCGGACCCGATAGGGCTGGGGCCAACGTCCTGACTTTC
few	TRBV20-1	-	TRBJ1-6	CSAREGSSYNSPLHF	TGCAGTGCTAGAGAGGGGAGCTCCTATAATTCACCCCTCCACTTT
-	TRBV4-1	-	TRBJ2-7	CASSPRGYLGYEQYF	TGCGCCAGCAGCCCCCGCGGTTACTTGGGGTACGAGCAGTACTTC
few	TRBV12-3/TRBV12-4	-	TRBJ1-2	CASSLDTGYTF	TGTGCCAGCAGCCTTGATACAGGCTACACCTTC
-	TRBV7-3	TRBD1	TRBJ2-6	CASSPRTGYSGANVLTF	TGTGCCAGCAGCCCTAGGACAGGCTACTCTGGGGCCAACGTCCTGACTTTC
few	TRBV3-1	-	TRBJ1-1	CASSLPDRNTEAFF	TGTGCCAGCAGCCTTCCGGACAGGAACACTGAAGCTTTCTTT
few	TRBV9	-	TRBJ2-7	CASSVATGFSYEQYF	TGTGCCAGCAGCGTGGCGACTGGATTCTCCTACGAGCAGTACTTC
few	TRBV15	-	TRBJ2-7	CATSLTGAYEQYF	TGTGCCACCAGCCTAACAGGTGCCTACGAGCAGTACTTC
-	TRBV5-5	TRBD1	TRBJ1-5	CASSPLGTVEDRPQHF	TGTGCCAGCAGCCCCCTTGGGACAGTGGAAGATCGGCCCCAGCATTTT
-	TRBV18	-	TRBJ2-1	CASSPLTVNNEQFF	TGTGCCAGCTCACCATTAACGGTTAACAATGAGCAGTTCTTC
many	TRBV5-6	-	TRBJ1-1	CASSLRGGSTEAFF	TGTGCCAGCAGCTTGAGGGGGGGAAGCACTGAAGCTTTCTTT
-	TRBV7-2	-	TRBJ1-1	CASSQRHLNTEAFF	TGTGCCAGCAGCCAACGACATTTGAACACTGAAGCTTTCTTT
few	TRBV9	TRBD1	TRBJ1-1	CASSVGRDRMNTEAFF	TGTGCCAGCAGCGTAGGGAGGGACAGAATGAACACTGAAGCTTTCTTT
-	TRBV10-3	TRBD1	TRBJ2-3	CAIRTGAIDTDTQYF	TGTGCCATCAGGACAGGGGCGATCGACACAGATACGCAGTATTTT
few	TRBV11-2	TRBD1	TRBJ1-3	CASSLARGTGNTIYF	TGTGCCAGCAGCTTAGCCAGGGGGACTGGAAACACCATATATTTT
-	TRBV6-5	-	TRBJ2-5	CASSSDGAETQYF	TGTGCCAGCAGCTCCGACGGGGCAGAGACCCAGTACTTC
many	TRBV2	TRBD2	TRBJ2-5	CASTQAGAEETQYF	TGTGCCAGCACTCAAGCGGGGGCCGAAGAGACCCAGTACTTC
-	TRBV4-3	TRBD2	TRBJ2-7	CASRQERGAGGSYEQYF	TGCGCCAGCAGACAAGAGCGGGGGGCTGGAGGCTCCTACGAGCAGTACTTC